This TCR beta chain was profiled in a study of a mutant IDH1 vaccine in newly diagnosed glioma. At the level of the study: Commencement of vaccination occurred 4-6 weeks following radiotherapy alone, or concurrently with temozolomide cycles.

Germline lookup yields CDR1 SGDLS and CDR2 YYNGEE. V was trimmed by 4 bases and J by 0 bases, leaving 12 bases between them. This CDR3 comprises 15 residues. Time point noted: week 47, end of study. Doses of 300 ug of mutant IDH1 20-mer peptide were given with topical imiquimod. Details on this clone: Antigen specificity is unknown.

Libraries were prepared by immunoSEQ multiplex PCR; TCRdb keeps only in-frame clonotypes and omits some of them. The top ten hold 4.9% of the sample, which has about 52,000 clones, less than 85% seen once. Specimen: PBMCs, collected from a glioma patient whose treatment included an IDH1 peptide vaccine. This TCR came from a woman aged 40 to 55 with glioma. Some clones in this sample may be carry-over from other donors' samples. The chain recombines TRBV9 with TRBJ2-3, with D hard to call. CDR3 sequence: CASSIGLTSTDTQYF. CDR3 DNA sequence: TGTGCCAGCAGCATCGGTCTTACTAGCACAGATACGCAGTATTTT.